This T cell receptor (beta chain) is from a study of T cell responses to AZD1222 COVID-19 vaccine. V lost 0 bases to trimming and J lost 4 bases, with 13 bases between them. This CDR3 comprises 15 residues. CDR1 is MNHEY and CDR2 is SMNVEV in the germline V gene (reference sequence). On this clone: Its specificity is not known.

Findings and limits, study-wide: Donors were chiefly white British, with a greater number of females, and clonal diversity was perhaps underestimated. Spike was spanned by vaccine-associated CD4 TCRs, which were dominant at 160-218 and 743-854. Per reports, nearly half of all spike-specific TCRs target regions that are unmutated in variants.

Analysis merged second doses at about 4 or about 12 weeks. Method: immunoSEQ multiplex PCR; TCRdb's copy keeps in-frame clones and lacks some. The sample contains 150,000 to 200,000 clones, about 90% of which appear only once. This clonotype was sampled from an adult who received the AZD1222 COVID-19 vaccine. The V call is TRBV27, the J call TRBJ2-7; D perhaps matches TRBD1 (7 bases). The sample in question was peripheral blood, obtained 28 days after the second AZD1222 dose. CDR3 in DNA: TGTGCCAGCAGTTTATCCTTCCAGGGGGGTTACGAGCAGTACTTC. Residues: CASSLSFQGGYEQYF.